This TCR beta chain was obtained from a study of T-cell memory formation after mild COVID-19. It was 5'RACE with constant-segment primers that produced the TCR alpha and TCR beta cDNA libraries, which carried sample barcodes and UMIs. TCRdb re-derived calls from the 5' RACE reads in MiXCR, one entry per CDR3 protein. The sample lists a few hundred thousand distinct CDR3 sequences; 25% to 30% were seen once. This clonotype appeared a few times. Antigen unknown. Study findings and constraints: Pre-infection memory carried some responding clones, suggesting that cross-reactive memory joined.

The CDR3 consists of 15 residues. V lost 7 bases to trimming and J lost 6 bases; unmatched junction nucleotides: 13. The genes are TRBV12-3 or TRBV12-4 and TRBJ2-7; TRBD2 matches 9 bases. The sequenced sample consisted of PBMCs or a T cell subset sorted from them (not recorded which). This receptor was obtained from an adult woman who had mild COVID-19 (a few samples of this study predate the infection). Cell type and time point are not known. The CDR3 protein is CASTKGVAGEGEQYF. Written as DNA, the CDR3 is TGTGCCAGCACCAAGGGGGTAGCGGGAGAGGGCGAGCAGTACTTC.